Below, 28 T cell receptor beta chains from the same sample are listed, as sequenced in a study of regulatory T cells in long-lasting Graves disease. The time point denotes: newly diagnosed GD, antithyroid drugs for less than 3 months. After RNA was extracted from PBMCs, the TCR library was made from it. Arm-PCR of CDR3 regions with iRepertoire HTBI primers generated TCR beta libraries. TCRdb reanalysed the multiplex PCR reads using MiXCR and keeps one entry per CDR3 protein. The sample shows about 240,000 distinct CDR3 sequences, around 20% of them seen only once. The sample consisted of peripheral blood mononuclear cells (PBMCs), taken at new diagnosis, from a patient treated with antithyroid drugs. The source of these receptors is a female donor with Graves disease.

Notes on this clonotype: A much larger clone differs from this one at a single base, so this may be a read error. The chain combines TRBV7-2 with TRBJ2-5; D gene unclear. The CDR3 covers 12 residues. Germline values: CDR1 SGHTA, CDR2 FQGNSA. The CDR3: CASSIWVTEQLF. The CDR3 region has the DNA TGTGCCAGCAGCATCTGGGTCACTGAGCAGCTCTTC.

This clonotype appeared many times. The V and J genes are TRBV20-1 and TRBJ2-3, with D perhaps assigned TRBD1 or TRBD2 (6 bases each). Trimming shortened V by 0 bases and J by 4 bases, and 17 bases separated the two germline ends. CDR1 DFQATT and CDR2 SNEGSKA come from the germline V gene (reference sequence). The CDR3 sequence is 16 residues long. The CDR3 DNA reads as TGCAGTGCTAGAGATCACTCCTCAAGGGGGGCAGATACGCAGTATTTT. Its protein product is CSARDHSSRGADTQYF.

This chain connects TRBV13 to TRBJ2-4, with D maybe TRBD2 (6 bases). Near its end, the DNA agrees better with TRBJ2-7, so the J call may be wrong. Per the germline V gene, CDR1 is PRHDT and CDR2 is FYEKMQ (reference sequence). This CDR3 contains 13 residues. For the CDR3, the DNA is TGTGCCACCACAACTACCGGGGGCTACGAGCAGTACTTC. Its protein is CATTTTGGYEQYF.

This clonotype was seen a few times. V gene TRBV9 combines with J gene TRBJ2-1; D may be TRBD1 or TRBD2 (6 bases each). Germline V gene sequence: CDR1 SGDLS, CDR2 YYNGEE. The CDR3 is made up of 14 amino acids. Trimming removed 4 bases at V and 8 bases at J, with 16 bases between. CDR3 DNA: TGTGCCAGCAGCTCGGGGGCCGGTTGGCATGAGCAGTTCTTC. It translates to CASSSGAGWHEQFF.

There are many counts of this clonotype. The chain couples TRBV5-4 to TRBJ2-3, with TRBD2 matching over 9 bases. CDR1 and CDR2 (germline): SGHNT, YYREEE (reference sequence). This CDR3 has 16 residues. Trimming at V came to 0 bases and at J to 1 base, leaving 3 bases not matched to a gene. This chain's CDR3 is CASSLAERGGTDTQYF. The CDR3 DNA reads as TGTGCCAGCAGCTTGGCGGAGCGGGGGGGCACAGATACGCAGTATTTT.

The V and J genes are TRBV7-2 and TRBJ2-1, with 11 bases lining up with TRBD2. V shed 1 base and J 4 bases; nucleotides not matched to a gene: 6. The CDR3 runs 17 residues. Germline values: CDR1 SGHTA, CDR2 FQGNSA. CDR3: CASSLGWLAGGYNEQFF. Here the CDR3 DNA reads TGTGCCAGCAGCTTAGGTTGGCTAGCGGGAGGATACAATGAGCAGTTCTTC.

This clonotype was observed at least ten times. The chain uses TRBV7-2 and TRBJ2-7; D is uncertain. This CDR3 is 13 amino acids long. The germline V and J ends were trimmed by 1 base and 6 bases, with 10 bases remaining between them. Germline V CDR1 and CDR2: SGHTA, FQGNSA. For the CDR3, the DNA is TGTGCCAGCAGCTTAGATACGACTCTCGAGCAGTACTTC. Residues: CASSLDTTLEQYF.

This clonotype was detected many times. This chain uses TRBV24-1 with TRBJ2-1; 11 nucleotides line up with TRBD2. The germline V gene encodes CDR1 KGHDR and CDR2 SFDVKD. The CDR3 has 15 residues. Trimming took 3 bases from V and 8 from J; bases not matched to a gene: 5. The chain's CDR3 is CATSDNSGGADEQFF. Written as DNA, the CDR3 is TGTGCCACCAGTGATAATAGCGGGGGGGCCGATGAGCAGTTCTTC.

With respect to this clonotype: The junction does not match germline at one end; this may be a read error. The V and J genes are TRBV18 and TRBJ1-2, with D uncertain. The CDR3 runs to 13 residues. The germline CDR1 and CDR2 sequences are KGHSH and LQKENI. The CDR3 region has the DNA TGTGCCAGCTCGCCGGGCTCTAACTATGGCTACATCTTC. This translates into CASSPGSNYGYIF.

The chain carries TRBV24-1 and TRBJ1-2; D may be TRBD1 (6 bases). This CDR3 has 13 amino acids. Per the germline V gene, CDR1 is KGHDR and CDR2 is SFDVKD. V lost 4 bases to trimming and J lost 7 bases, with 12 bases between them. The CDR3 DNA reads TGTGCCACCAGTGAAGAAAAGGACAGTGGCTACACCTTC. Protein product: CATSEEKDSGYTF.

At least ten counts were recorded for this clonotype. V gene TRBV5-4 combines with J gene TRBJ2-3, with TRBD2 identical over 14 bases. V lost 4 bases, J lost 0 bases, and 4 bases stayed unmatched. Germline V gives CDR1 SGHNT, CDR2 YYREEE (reference sequence). This CDR3 has 17 amino acids. The CDR3 coding sequence is TGTGCCAGCAGCAAACGACTAGCGGGGGGGAGCACAGATACGCAGTATTTT. This gives the protein CASSKRLAGGSTDTQYF.

The sample holds a few counts of this clonotype. J is TRBJ1-1 and V is TRBV20-1, with 8 nucleotides matching TRBD1. V gave up 1 base and J gave up 4 bases; unmatched junction bases: 11. The CDR3 extends over 16 amino acids. The germline V gene has CDR1 DFQATT and CDR2 SNEGSKA (reference sequence). The CDR3: CSARVGQGAGSTEAFF. The CDR3 coding sequence is TGCAGTGCTAGAGTGGGGCAGGGGGCGGGAAGCACTGAAGCTTTCTTT.

This clonotype was counted at least ten times. The CDR3 nucleotides read TGCAGTGCTAGAGGGACTCCTAGCACAGATACGCAGTATTTT. This encodes CSARGTPSTDTQYF. This sequence joins TRBV20-1 and TRBJ2-3; weak D call: TRBD2 (5 bases). CDR1 DFQATT and CDR2 SNEGSKA come from the germline V gene (reference sequence). The CDR3 runs to 14 residues. V lost 1 base and J 0 bases, leaving 8 bases between the germline ends.

In this sample, this clonotype turned up many times. The rearrangement joins TRBV6-1 to TRBJ1-5; D unclear. The CDR3 is 14 residues long. Trimming left V 6 bases short and J 8 bases short, with 17 bases between. Germline lookup yields CDR1 MNHNS and CDR2 SASEGT. CDR3 residues: CASSDPAIVEPQHF. The DNA for the CDR3 is TGTGCCAGCAGCGATCCTGCCATTGTGGAGCCCCAGCATTTT.

This clonotype has ten or more counts. This chain joins TRBV7-7 and TRBJ2-7; possibly TRBD2 for D (7 bases). The CDR3 consists of 15 residues. CDR1 and CDR2 from the germline V gene are SSHAT and FNYEAQ (reference sequence). The V and J ends lost 1 base and 5 bases respectively, with 15 bases between them. In DNA, the CDR3 is TGTGCCAGCAGCTTAGGGGGGGGGGCGCAGCACGAGCAGTACTTC. Translated: CASSLGGGAQHEQYF.

On this clonotype: A read error may explain this, as a much larger clone is one base away. The chain couples TRBV2 to TRBJ1-3; TRBD1 matches 9 bases. The germline gives CDR1 SNHLY, CDR2 FYNNEI. The length of the CDR3 is 14 residues. The CDR3 DNA is TGTGCCAGCAATACAGGGGGCTCTGGAGACACCATATATTTT. Translating it yields CASNTGGSGDTIYF.

This clonotype was found many times. At one boundary the junction diverges from the germline segment, which might be a read error. This rearrangement joins TRBV5-1 to TRBJ2-1; TRBD1 might be the D (5 bases). From germline, CDR1 is SGHRS and CDR2 YFSETQ. The CDR3 consists of 13 residues. As DNA, the CDR3 is TGTGCCAGCAGCAAGGGGCGTAACAATGAGCAGTTCTTC. This gives the protein CASSKGRNNEQFF.

The chain carries TRBV7-2 and TRBJ2-1, with 10 bases identical to TRBD1. The V gene's germline CDR1 is SGHTA and CDR2 FQGNSA. The junction had 12 bases not matched to a gene; V was cut back by 5 bases and J by 8 bases. This CDR3 spans 16 amino acids. The CDR3 reads CASSNPGQGTSDEQFF. The CDR3 DNA reads TGTGCCAGCAGCAACCCGGGACAGGGGACAAGCGATGAGCAGTTCTTC.

There are many counts of this clonotype. This sequence joins TRBV6-1 and TRBJ1-1; the D is unclear. The CDR3 is 13 residues long. CDR1 is MNHNS, CDR2 SASEGT, per germline. The V end lost 10 bases, the J end lost 3 bases, and 15 bases lay between the germline ends. The CDR3 sequence: CATITDGYTEAFF. The DNA of the CDR3 is TGTGCCACCATAACAGACGGATACACTGAAGCTTTCTTT.

This clonotype is deemed large (0.1 to 1%). V and J are TRBV2 and TRBJ2-7; TRBD1 aligns across 7 bases. The CDR3 runs 14 residues. The V gene end was trimmed by 6 bases and the J gene end by 5 bases; junction bases not matched to a gene: 10. Looked up from germline, CDR1 is SNHLY and CDR2 is FYNNEI. As DNA, the CDR3 is TGTGCCAGCAGGTCCGGGACAGCAGACCACGAGCAGTACTTC. Amino acid sequence: CASRSGTADHEQYF.

In this sample, this clonotype turned up a few times. The rearrangement uses TRBV15 and TRBJ1-4, with D possibly being TRBD1 (5 bases). This CDR3 comprises 16 residues. Trimming took 0 bases from V and 5 from J, leaving 13 bases between them. Germline V gene sequence: CDR1 LNHNV, CDR2 YYDKDF (reference sequence). CDR3 region: CATSRDRSRANEKLFF. The CDR3 DNA is TGTGCCACCAGCAGAGATCGCAGCAGGGCGAATGAAAAACTGTTTTTT.

This clonotype was seen ten or more times. The chain uses TRBV3-1 and TRBJ2-7; D perhaps matches TRBD1 (6 bases). Germline V gene data show CDR1 as LGHDT and CDR2 as YNNKEL (reference sequence). V was pared by 5 bases and J by 3 bases, with 20 bases between. This CDR3 is 16 amino acids long. CDR3 residues: CASSKGSPDSFYEQYF. The CDR3 coding sequence is TGTGCCAGCAGCAAAGGCTCTCCGGACAGTTTCTACGAGCAGTACTTC.

This clonotype has at least ten counts. This chain's CDR3 is CASSWTANTEAFF. CDR3 nucleotide sequence: TGCGCCAGCAGTTGGACGGCGAACACTGAAGCTTTCTTT. This chain links TRBV5-1 with TRBJ1-1; D gene uncertain. The CDR3 contains 13 residues. V dropped 5 bases and J dropped 1 base, with 9 bases sitting between them. Germline CDR1 reads SGHRS; CDR2 reads YFSETQ.

This chain joins TRBV18 and TRBJ2-1, with 7 bases that match TRBD2. Germline loops: CDR1 KGHSH, CDR2 LQKENI. V was clipped by 0 bases and J by 5 bases; unmatched bases: 4. The CDR3 is 15 residues long. Here the CDR3 reads CASSPPASGDNEQFF. CDR3 DNA: TGTGCCAGCTCACCACCGGCTAGCGGTGACAATGAGCAGTTCTTC.

The V and J genes are TRBV6-5 and TRBJ1-4; no reliable D call. The CDR3 contains 16 residues. Germline CDR1 and CDR2: MNHEY and SVGAGI. Between the trimmed V and J ends, which lost 0 bases and 7 bases, there was a span of 15 bases. CDR3 sequence reads: CASSYSSWIDPEKLFF. The CDR3 DNA is TGTGCCAGCAGTTACTCGTCGTGGATCGATCCTGAAAAACTGTTTTTT.

This clonotype was recorded many times. The genes are TRBV2 and TRBJ2-2; TRBD2 might be the D (5 bases). The germline V gene has CDR1 SNHLY and CDR2 FYNNEI. The CDR3 is 15 residues long. The V gene lost 5 bases and the J gene lost 1 base, with 11 bases spanning the gap. The CDR3 sequence: CASSTLGLNTGELFF. CDR3 nucleotides: TGTGCCAGCAGTACCCTTGGACTGAACACCGGGGAGCTGTTTTTT.

This clonotype was observed many times. The chain joins TRBV5-8 to TRBJ1-5; D ambiguous. This CDR3 spans 15 amino acids. Germline V gene data show CDR1 as SGHTS and CDR2 as YDEGEE. The ends were cut back, 4 bases at V and 0 bases at J, with 11 bases in the middle. The CDR3 loop reads CASSRTEYSNQPQHF. CDR3 bases: TGTGCCAGCAGCCGGACTGAATATAGCAATCAGCCCCAGCATTTT. The whole variable domain, remainder taken from reference TRBV5-8 and TRBJ1-5, is EAGVTQSPTHLIKTRGQQATLRCSPISGHTSVYWYQQALGLGLQFLLWYDEGEERNRGNFPPRFSGRQFPNYSSELNVNALELEDSALYLCASSRTEYSNQPQHFGDGTRLSIL.

About this clonotype itself: A read error is possible here, since a much larger clone lies one base away. The chain combines TRBV10-3 with TRBJ2-5; 7 bases align to TRBD1. The germline CDR1 and CDR2 sequences are ENHRY and SYGVKD. The CDR3 length is 13 residues. CDR3 in DNA: TGTGCCATCAGTACAGGGGAACAAGAGACCCGGTACTTC. Its translation: CAISTGEQETRYF.